This TCR beta chain was sequenced during a study of blood T cell repertoires in COVID-19 (dated by TCRdb to 2018 to 2020). Context from the whole study: Samples from collaborators originated in the United States, Italy and Spain and spanned both the acute and convalescent phases of COVID-19. The sample metadata nearly always contained a de-identified subject ID, COVID-19 status, age in years and sex. The repertoires were released in a freely available public database intended as a resource for research on the immune response to SARS-CoV-2. Subjects who had been exposed to COVID-19, were actively infected with it, or had recovered from it provided the deeply sampled blood TCRbeta repertoires that made up the dataset. Samples came from the ongoing ImmuneRACE study (first 160 participants) plus 1,254 subjects from 6 global collaborators. The material from the prospective study consisted of cDNA or gDNA derived from T cells, B-cell-depleted T cells, or PBMCs. Where HLA class I and class II types were available, the types were taken from metadata supplied by the sample provider, not from assay-based typing. The research as a whole found: The quantity of clinical and demographic metadata differed by source and by participant and was supplied without curation.

The collaborating institutions used their own protocols to collect whole blood in K2EDTA tubes. For TCRbeta analysis, collaborators shipped samples in one of three forms: frozen whole blood, isolated PBMCs, or DNA extracted from either of those sample types. Measured from the cysteine to the phenylalanine, the CDR3 is 14 residues long. CDR3 DNA is the only sequence kept; it has 42 bases, read in frame from the first base. Relative to germline, V is missing 3 bases and J is missing 3 bases, with 4 bases of the junction outside any gene match. CDR1 is given as SGHRS and CDR2 as YFSETQ, both from the germline V gene. The immunoSEQ Assay, a bias-controlled multiplex PCR, was used to amplify TCRbeta CDR3 regions from genomic DNA. Under the source paper's analysis protocol: The number of nucleated cells in each sample was estimated by amplification of reference gene primers within the assay. To quantify the absolute abundance of each unique TCRbeta CDR3 rearrangement, sequence reads were collapsed and filtered. For each sample, productive Simpson clonality was calculated as the square root of Simpson's diversity index over productive rearrangements. TCRdb obtained this table from immuneACCESS and retained in-frame rearrangements with V and J assigned. These tables miss some clones; where compared with another copy, unresolved V genes account for less than half of the shortfall, and the remainder is unexplained. The D gene and trimming were derived from the DNA, and the V and J assignments and clone size from that table. The sample has around 40,000 clones on record, more than 75% of them singletons. The top ten clonotypes cover about 13% of the sample.

As regards this clone: Its antigen target is currently unknown. No much larger clonotype is one base removed from it; base qualities were not supplied.

The source material was peripheral blood. The TCR originated in a human donor in a cohort sampled during active COVID-19. The V gene is TRBV5-1 and the J gene is TRBJ1-1; TRBD1 fits 8 bases in the junction. The CDR3 is CASSSQGADTEAFF. The bases are TGCGCCAGCAGCTCCCAGGGGGCGGACACTGAAGCTTTCTTT.